This record covers a single T cell receptor (beta chain). Its antigen is not known. TCRdb's copy holds only in-frame clones and misses some; the assay was immunoSEQ multiplex PCR. The table has fewer than 1.8 million clones, approximately 98.5% seen once. These data come from a study of shared clonotypes between healthy human individuals. General study results and limits: Exclusively blood specimens were collected; tissue repertoires likely differ.

J gave up 4 bases and V 5 bases, and 8 bases lay outside the gene matches. Germline-derived CDR1 and CDR2 are MDHEN and SYDVKM. CDR3 size: 16 residues. The source of this sequence is a young man in good health. Sequenced input: naive CD4+ T cells sorted from blood. The subset: CD45RA+ positively selected. The rearrangement joins TRBV28 to TRBJ1-5; 10 bases are shared with TRBD1. The CDR3 DNA reads TGTGCCAGCAGTCTCCCGGGACAGGGGTTTAATCAGCCCCAGCATTTT. It yields the protein CASSLPGQGFNQPQHF.